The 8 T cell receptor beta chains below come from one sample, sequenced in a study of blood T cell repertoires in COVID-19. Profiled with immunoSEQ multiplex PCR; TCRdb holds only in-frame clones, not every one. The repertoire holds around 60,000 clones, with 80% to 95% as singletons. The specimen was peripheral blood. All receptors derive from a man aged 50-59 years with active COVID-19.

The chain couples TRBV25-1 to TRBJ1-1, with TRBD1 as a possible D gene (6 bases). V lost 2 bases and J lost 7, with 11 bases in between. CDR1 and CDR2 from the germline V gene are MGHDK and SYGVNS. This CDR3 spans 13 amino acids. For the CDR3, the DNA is TGTGCCAGCAGTGAAATTGAGACAGGTGAAGCTTTCTTT. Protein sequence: CASSEIETGEAFF.

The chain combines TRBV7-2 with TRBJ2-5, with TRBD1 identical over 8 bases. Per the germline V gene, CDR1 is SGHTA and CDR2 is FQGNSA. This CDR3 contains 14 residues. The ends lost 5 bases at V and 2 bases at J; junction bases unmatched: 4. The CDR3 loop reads CASSPRTGQETQYF. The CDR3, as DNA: TGTGCCAGCAGCCCAAGGACAGGGCAAGAGACCCAGTACTTC.

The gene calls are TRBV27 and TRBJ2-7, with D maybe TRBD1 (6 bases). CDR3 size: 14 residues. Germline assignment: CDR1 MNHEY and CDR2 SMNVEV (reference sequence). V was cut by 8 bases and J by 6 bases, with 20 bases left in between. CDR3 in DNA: TGTGCCAGCCGAATACGGATACAGGGTAGCGAGCAGTACTTC. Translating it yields CASRIRIQGSEQYF.

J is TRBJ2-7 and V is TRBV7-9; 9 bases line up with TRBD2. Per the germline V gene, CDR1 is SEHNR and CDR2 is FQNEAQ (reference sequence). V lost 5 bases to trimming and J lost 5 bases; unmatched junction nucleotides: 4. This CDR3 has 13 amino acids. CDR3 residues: CASSISGGNEQYF. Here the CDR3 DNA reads TGTGCCAGCAGCATTAGCGGGGGAAACGAGCAGTACTTC.

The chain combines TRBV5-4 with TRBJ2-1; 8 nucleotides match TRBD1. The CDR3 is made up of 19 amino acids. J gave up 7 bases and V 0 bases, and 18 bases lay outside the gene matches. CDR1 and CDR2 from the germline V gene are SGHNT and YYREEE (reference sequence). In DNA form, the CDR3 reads TGTGCCAGCAGCTTGGGGGGGGCCCTCCGGCAGGGGGCGCAAAATGAGCAGTTCTTC. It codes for CASSLGGALRQGAQNEQFF.

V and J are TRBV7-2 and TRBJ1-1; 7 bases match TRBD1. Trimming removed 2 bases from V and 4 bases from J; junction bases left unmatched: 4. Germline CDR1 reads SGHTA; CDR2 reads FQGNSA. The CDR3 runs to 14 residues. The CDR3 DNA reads TGTGCCAGCAGCTTAACAACAGGGGTCACTGAAGCTTTCTTT. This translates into CASSLTTGVTEAFF.

CDR3 sequence reads: CASSQGVGGGGTNTEAFF. The CDR3 nucleotides are TGTGCCAGCAGCCAAGGGGTCGGAGGGGGCGGGACGAACACTGAAGCTTTCTTT. The V and J genes are TRBV3-1 (or the pseudogene TRBV3-2) and TRBJ1-1, with 7 nucleotides matching TRBD1. This CDR3 has 18 residues. V lost 1 base, J lost 1 base, and 12 bases stayed unmatched. The germline V gene encodes CDR1 LGHDT and CDR2 YNNKEL (reference sequence).

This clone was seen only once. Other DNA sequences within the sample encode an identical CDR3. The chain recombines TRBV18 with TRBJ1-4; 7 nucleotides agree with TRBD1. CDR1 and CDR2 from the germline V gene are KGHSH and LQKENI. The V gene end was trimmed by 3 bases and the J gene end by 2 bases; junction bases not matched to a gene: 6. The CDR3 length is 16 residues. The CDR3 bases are TGTGCCAGCTCACCCAGACAGGGAGCCACTAATGAAAAACTGTTTTTT. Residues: CASSPRQGATNEKLFF.